This record covers a single TCR beta chain. This sample is part of a study of blood T cell repertoires in COVID-19. Study-wide background: Samples representing acute and convalescent COVID-19 were sourced from the United States, Italy and Spain. The cDNA or gDNA used as material had been derived from T cells, B-cell-depleted T cells, or PBMCs.

Under the authors' procedure: Amplifying reference gene primers gave estimates of nucleated cell counts. Only in-frame clones appear in the TCRdb table, and some are missing; sequencing was by immunoSEQ multiplex PCR. V and J calls and clone size are as listed in that table; D and trimming were resolved from the DNA. The repertoire holds about 270,000 clones, with around nine tenths as singletons. Between the trimmed V and J ends, which lost 6 bases and 4 bases, there was a span of 10 bases. In germline, CDR1 is MNHEY, CDR2 SMNVEV (reference sequence). The CDR3 loop spans 13 amino acids. Sequenced material: peripheral blood. The receptor comes from a man aged 40-49 years with active or convalescent COVID-19. The V and J genes are TRBV27 and TRBJ2-1; perhaps TRBD2 as D (6 bases). The CDR3 region is CASSPGLYNEQFF. In nucleotides, the CDR3 is TGTGCCAGCAGCCCGGGACTTTACAATGAGCAGTTCTTC.